This T cell receptor beta chain was found in a study of technical replicates of blood from four donors (dated by TCRdb to the late 2010s). Comment on this clone: The antigen it binds to is not known. Base qualities were left out, and no much larger clone turns up one base away.

Trimming leaves V shorter by 9 bases and J shorter by 8 bases, with the junction holding 15 bases beyond the gene matches. As encoded in the germline V gene (reference sequence), CDR1 is LNHDA while CDR2 is SQIVND. From cysteine to phenylalanine, the CDR3 is 14 amino acids long. Of the read, only the CDR3 DNA is kept; its 42 bases are in frame from base 1. Receptor libraries were prepared by the immunoSEQ multiplex PCR assay. The table was pulled from immuneACCESS by TCRdb, which kept in-frame rearrangements only. Such tables lose some clones; where checked, under half of the loss comes from unresolved V genes, and the rest has no known cause. This sample gives some 91,000 clones in total; around 95% of them show up just once. The ten largest clones represent around 0.24% of the sample.

The sequence was collected from a human donor in good health. The chain uses TRBV19 and TRBJ1-2, with 7 bases in between that match TRBD1. Sequenced input: T cells isolated from PBMCs. The DNA sequence reads TGTGCCAGCGGAATAGACAGGGAATCGTGGGGCTACACCTTC. It translates to CASGIDRESWGYTF.